This T cell receptor beta chain derives from a study of cytomegalovirus exposure and HLA in healthy donors listed by TCRdb under 2017. As for the study more broadly: An earlier analysis of about 560 of the donors reported roughly 300 Gb of sequence data and 95 million to 130 million unique TCR beta sequences obtained from about 179 million T cells. Class I and class II HLA loci were covered by the typing at four-digit resolution. A later genetic analysis took genome-wide SNP genotypes for about 65% of the 666 donors and used that subset as a discovery cohort. The aim of the study was to test whether cataloging public T cell receptors could identify signatures of past pathogen exposure. An early release that covered more than 550 HLA-typed donors contained 300 to 350 gigabases of sequencing data and 80 million or so unique TCR sequences. Several DR-DQ haplotypes were treated as single units for association and clustering because of strong linkage in the cohort. Typing coverage varied by locus: roughly 629-640 donors for A, B, C, DRB1 and DQB1; 522 for DQA1; 606 for DPA1; 450 to 480 for DPB1. An earlier analysis of fewer than 750 of the donors used high-throughput TCR beta sequencing to judge whether each TCR beta V gene segment behaved as functional or pseudogenic. High-throughput TCR immunosequencing, statistical association of individual TCRs with disease status, and machine learning were combined to predict cytomegalovirus infection status. Every repertoire in the discovery cohort had been generated on one and the same sequencing platform. Alongside the repertoire data, information on donor age, sex, ethnicity and CMV serostatus was compiled. Besides the first cohort of approximately 670 subjects, a separate validation cohort made up of roughly 120 different subjects was used. The later analysis used no new phenotypic data to find candidate immune exposures, relying instead on TCR beta sequences and their occurrence across donors. A later analysis re-examined previously published TCR beta repertoires from more than 550 donors and added high-resolution HLA genotyping to investigate patterns of TCR occurrence. Of the 300 to 400 genotyped donors, 81% fell in the genetic ancestry cluster associated with self-reported Caucasian donors. The study profiled the T cell repertoires of around 700 subjects by immunosequencing and related them to cytomegalovirus serostatus. On average, 235,054 unique TCR beta nucleotide sequences were sequenced per donor among more than 350 genotyped donors of the cohort, with 15% to 20% of those sequences being non-productive.

The cohort consisted of some 730 healthy bone marrow donors. All cohort members were sampled while nominally healthy, although unrecorded immune exposures were likely present. The donor was CMV seropositive and was included in the group of approximately 310 seropositive cohort members. A peripheral blood sample was provided by each donor, and peripheral blood mononuclear cells were used for TCR beta sequencing. The Qiagen DNeasy Blood Extraction Kit was used to extract genomic DNA from the blood cell samples. Points on this clone: Its antigen is still unknown. Base qualities are not provided; no much larger clone lies one nucleotide away.

The library came from the immunoSEQ multiplex PCR assay. For the multiplex PCR, a mixture combining 60 forward primers for TCR Vbeta segments and 13 reverse primers for TCR Jbeta segments was used. The CDR3 region of rearranged TCR beta genes was amplified from genomic DNA by a multiplex PCR assay. The amplified TCR beta libraries were sequenced on the Illumina HiSeq System as 87-base-pair reads. The study's own analysis went as follows. A later analysis tallied roughly 80 million unique TCR beta chains across the 600 to 700 repertoires, and 10 million to 11 million of those chains were shared by two or more donors. To remove PCR and sequencing errors, raw reads were error-corrected and collapsed into unique sequences using a nearest-neighbor algorithm that merged closely related sequences. Alignment of CDR3 sequences to IMGT reference sequences was used to assign V, D and J gene segments. Each retained sequence needed at least a six-nucleotide match to both a V gene segment and a J gene segment. A rearrangement counted as productive if the CDR3 had no stop codons and remained in frame with V and J, and every other rearrangement counted as non-productive. Following IMGT convention, CDR3 was defined as the stretch from the second conserved V-encoded cysteine to the conserved J-encoded phenylalanine. The earlier analysis of roughly 590 of the donors excluded any sequence lacking an unambiguous match to a single V gene segment. In an earlier analysis of some 590 of the donors, a V segment was called functional when productive rearrangements were above 56.7%, and segregating when the standard deviation between donors exceeded 5%. A statistical classification framework was built for diagnosing cytomegalovirus status from the catalog of TCR beta chain sequences. In a later analysis, TCR nucleotide sequences were compared against IMGT/GENE-DB human TR gene sequences so that V and J genes could be assigned. A later analysis assigned CDR3 sequences and most-parsimonious VDJ recombination scenarios with the TCRdist pipeline. In a later analysis, each TCR beta chain was defined by its CDR3 amino acid sequence together with its V-gene family, and reads lacking a unique V-gene family were excluded. A later analysis removed 592 highly shared, low-generation-probability nucleotide sequences to deal with suspected cross-contamination and a sequencing artifact. A later analysis calculated a clonal expansion index for each public chain from normalized within-repertoire ranks of inferred template counts. In a later analysis, generation probabilities were computed using a VDJ recombination model fitted to out-of-frame rearrangements, and the results were checked against IGoR. In a later analysis, hypergeometric tests were used to score TCR-TCR, TCR-HLA and TCR-CMV co-occurrence, with a repertoire-size bias correction applied to TCR pairs. A later analysis estimated false discovery rates by permuting HLA or CMV assignments 20 times. A later analysis grouped co-occurring TCRs with DBSCAN, adding TCRdist sequence similarity when clustering within HLA-allele-positive subsets. For co-occurrence clustering, repertoires with fewer than 30,000 or more than 120,000 public chains were excluded, along with roughly 5 repertoires with anomalous nucleotide sharing. Not all clones reach the TCRdb copy of this immuneACCESS table, which keeps in-frame sequences only. Checked studies attribute under half of the gap to unresolved V genes and leave the rest unexplained. The V and J calls and clone size were taken over from that table, and D and trimming were inferred from the DNA. The sample profile shows about 150,000 clones; about 64% of them were found once. Jointly, the top ten make up 6% to 8.5% of the sample.

The CDR3 goes from the cysteine to the phenylalanine over 14 residues. The only DNA kept is the CDR3, 42 bases in frame from the first base. CDR1 and CDR2 were assigned from the germline V gene (reference sequence) as SEHNR and FQNEAQ. Unmatched junction bases come to 9, with V trimmed by 7 bases and J by 4 bases. Overall results and qualifications from the work: In this cohort, only TCR beta chains were sequenced, and detectable features were limited by the absence of alpha or paired-chain data. Linkage disequilibrium might explain the correlated functional status among segregating V segments, but an unknown experimental factor could not be excluded. Roughly uniform sequencing depth across donors was assumed in presence/absence analyses, although this assumption may not hold. Compared with the roughly 700-donor mean, donors in an Asian-associated ancestry cluster had fewer N-insertions in productive TCRs, according to a later genetic analysis. Three of the identified cytomegalovirus-associated TCR beta chains were confirmed in vitro to be specific for cytomegalovirus antigens. Strong co-occurrence of HLA alleles, especially DR and DQ, made assigning TCR associations to individual alleles difficult. The classifier was reported to diagnose cytomegalovirus status with high specificity and sensitivity in both the original and validation cohorts. It was suggested by the authors that the approach could potentially be generalized to other disease states and immunological phenotypes. A further reported finding was that TCR beta sequences accurately predicted the HLA-A and HLA-B alleles for most subjects in the first cohort. Because HLA typing was unavailable for some donors at each locus, only the typed subset was used in association tests. While some public TCRs were present in many individuals, most TCR sequences turned up only very rarely across donors. A total of 164 TCR beta chains were listed by the study as associated with cytomegalovirus. In an earlier analysis of 450 to 750 of the donors, most TCR beta V segments appeared in productive rearrangements about 87% or about 30% of the time, broadly matching IMGT annotations. About 15 rarely observed V segments, including chromosome 9 orphons, were excluded from the earlier analysis of a few hundred of the donors because counts were too low. A cluster of highly shared sequence variants was judged likely to be a technical artifact of the sequencing pipeline. In a later analysis, most CMV-associated TCR beta chains were found to appear HLA-restricted, with HLA associations seemingly driven largely by CMV exposure. In a later analysis, HLA-associated TCR beta chains were found to be more clonally expanded and to have lower generation probabilities than equally common non-associated chains. In a later analysis, several top co-occurrence clusters were reported to appear linked to parvovirus B19, influenza, CMV and Epstein-Barr virus. The 87-base-pair reads could not distinguish some IMGT-functional V segments, including TRBV6-2 and TRBV6-3, so those segments were excluded. The only immune exposure information available for the cohort was CMV serostatus. A later analysis found that TCR association rates varied across HLA loci, with DRB1 alleles showing the most associated TCRs and HLA-C alleles the fewest. In a later analysis, 16,951 TCR beta sequences were associated with specific HLA alleles at a false discovery rate of 0.05. An association between a missense DCLRE1C variant and V-gene and J-gene trimming of TCR beta chains was found in a later genetic analysis and replicated in an independent cohort.

The source material was PBMCs. The chain links TRBV7-9 with TRBJ1-2; TRBD1 matches 7 bases in the middle. This sequence was found in a woman in her sixties in good health and CMV-seropositive. The bases read TGTGCCAGCACCCCGGGACAGACTGGCTATGGCTACACCTTC. It codes for CASTPGQTGYGYTF.